The rows below give T cell receptor beta chains drawn from one sample of a study of identical twins. Via MiXCR, TCRdb re-called the 5' RACE reads, giving one row per CDR3 protein. The sample holds more than 200,000 distinct CDR3 sequences; roughly a tenth are singletons and the top ten take about 5.5%. Sequences were obtained from memory (CD45RO+) T cells sorted from blood. These receptors were taken from a woman aged 18 to 35 in good health. Both conserved end residues are part of each CDR3. D genes are given only for firm matches. Clone size appears in some rows only: once, few, many, or a class for an expanded clone.

clone_size,j_call,v_call,d_call,cdr3_aa,cdr3_nt
many,TRBJ1-2,TRBV27,NA,CASSLSRGILGYTF,TGTGCCAGCAGTTTATCTCGGGGAATCCTAGGCTACACCTTC
NA,TRBJ2-7,TRBV15,TRBD2,CATSSPSAGGYEQYF,TGTGCCACCAGCAGTCCTAGCGCGGGGGGCTACGAGCAGTACTTC
few,TRBJ1-2,TRBV3-1,NA,CASSQQTNYGYTF,TGTGCCAGCAGCCAACAGACGAACTATGGCTACACCTTC
NA,TRBJ2-1,TRBV6-1,TRBD1,CASSAGTAFYNEQFF,TGTGCCAGCAGTGCCGGGACAGCCTTCTACAATGAGCAGTTCTTC
few,TRBJ2-1,TRBV6-2/TRBV6-3,TRBD2,CASTPGRAGGSNEQFF,TGTGCCAGCACCCCCGGGCGAGCGGGAGGTTCCAATGAGCAGTTCTTC
few,TRBJ2-5,TRBV7-2,TRBD2,CASSPGLAGIQETQYF,TGTGCCAGCAGCCCTGGTTTAGCGGGGATCCAAGAGACCCAGTACTTC
few,TRBJ2-7,TRBV7-3,TRBD2,CASSLSPSGVYEQYF,TGTGCCAGCAGCTTAAGCCCTAGCGGGGTCTACGAGCAGTACTTC
few,TRBJ2-2,TRBV5-8,TRBD2,CASSLRGLAGGEGELFF,TGTGCCAGCAGCTTGAGGGGACTAGCGGGAGGGGAGGGGGAGCTGTTTTTT
many,TRBJ2-2,TRBV24-1,TRBD1,CATSTGDAGELFF,TGTGCCACCTCGACAGGGGATGCCGGGGAGCTGTTTTTT
NA,TRBJ2-7,TRBV5-1,NA,CASSPAAFYEQYF,TGCGCCAGCAGCCCGGCCGCCTTCTACGAGCAGTACTTC
NA,TRBJ2-5,TRBV10-3,NA,CAISAGFQETQYF,TGTGCCATCAGCGCTGGGTTTCAAGAGACCCAGTACTTC
NA,TRBJ2-7,TRBV4-2,NA,CASSPSVGSSYEQYF,TGTGCCAGCAGCCCATCTGTGGGGAGCTCCTACGAGCAGTACTTC
many,TRBJ1-1,TRBV7-2,TRBD1,CASSLGTGDTEAFF,TGTGCCAGCAGCTTAGGGACAGGGGACACTGAAGCTTTCTTT
NA,TRBJ2-2,TRBV20-1,NA,CSAGDPSSTGELFF,TGCAGTGCCGGAGACCCCTCGAGCACCGGGGAGCTGTTTTTT
NA,TRBJ1-2,TRBV5-1,NA,CASSLSGAGNYGYTF,TGCGCCAGCAGCTTGTCGGGTGCGGGCAACTATGGCTACACCTTC
NA,TRBJ1-1,TRBV3-1,TRBD1,CASSQDLEGAGTEAFF,TGTGCCAGCAGCCAAGATCTTGAGGGGGCCGGAACTGAAGCTTTCTTT
few,TRBJ2-2,TRBV10-2,NA,CASSALGSAGELFF,TGCGCCAGCAGCGCCCTTGGGAGTGCCGGGGAGCTGTTTTTT